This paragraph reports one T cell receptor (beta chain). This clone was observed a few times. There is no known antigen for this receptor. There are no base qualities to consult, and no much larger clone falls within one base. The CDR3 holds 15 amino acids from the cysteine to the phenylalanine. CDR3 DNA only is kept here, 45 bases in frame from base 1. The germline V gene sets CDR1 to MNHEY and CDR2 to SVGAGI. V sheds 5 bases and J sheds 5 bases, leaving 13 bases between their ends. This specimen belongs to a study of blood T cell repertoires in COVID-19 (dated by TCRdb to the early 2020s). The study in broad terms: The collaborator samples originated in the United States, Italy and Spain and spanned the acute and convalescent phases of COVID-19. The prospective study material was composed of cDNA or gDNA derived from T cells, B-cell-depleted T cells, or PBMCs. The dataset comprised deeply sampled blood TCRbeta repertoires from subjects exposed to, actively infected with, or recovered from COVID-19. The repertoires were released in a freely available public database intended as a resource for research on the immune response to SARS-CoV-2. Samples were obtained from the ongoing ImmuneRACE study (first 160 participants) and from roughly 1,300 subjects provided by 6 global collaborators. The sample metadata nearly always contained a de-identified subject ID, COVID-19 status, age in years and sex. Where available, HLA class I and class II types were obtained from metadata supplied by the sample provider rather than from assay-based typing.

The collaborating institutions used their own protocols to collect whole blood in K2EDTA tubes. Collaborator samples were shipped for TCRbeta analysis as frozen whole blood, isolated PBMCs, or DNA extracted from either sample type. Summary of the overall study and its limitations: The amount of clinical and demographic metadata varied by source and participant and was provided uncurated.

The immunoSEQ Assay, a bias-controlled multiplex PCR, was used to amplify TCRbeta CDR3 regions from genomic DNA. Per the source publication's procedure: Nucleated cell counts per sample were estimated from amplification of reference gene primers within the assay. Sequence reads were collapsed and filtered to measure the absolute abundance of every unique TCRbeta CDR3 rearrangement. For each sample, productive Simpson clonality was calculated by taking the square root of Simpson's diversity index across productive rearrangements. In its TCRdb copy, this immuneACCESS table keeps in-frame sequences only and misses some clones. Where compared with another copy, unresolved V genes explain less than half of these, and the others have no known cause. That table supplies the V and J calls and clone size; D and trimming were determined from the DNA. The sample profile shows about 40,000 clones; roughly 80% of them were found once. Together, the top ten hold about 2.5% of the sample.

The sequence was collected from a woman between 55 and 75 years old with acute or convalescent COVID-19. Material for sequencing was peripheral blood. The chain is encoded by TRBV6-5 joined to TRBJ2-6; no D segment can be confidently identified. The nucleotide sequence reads TGTGCCAGCAGTCCCGGGTTTCAAAGGGCCAACGTCCTGACTTTC. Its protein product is CASSPGFQRANVLTF.